Shown below are 24 T cell receptor beta chains from a single sample sequenced in a study of technical replicates of blood from a handful of donors. Method: immunoSEQ multiplex PCR; TCRdb's copy keeps in-frame clones and lacks some. Of about 82,000 clones listed, about 94% are singletons. The sequencing sample was made of T cells isolated from PBMCs. Source of these receptors: a human donor in good health.

This sequence joins TRBV9 and TRBJ2-5, with 7 bases fitting TRBD1. With V trimmed by 3 bases and J by 4 bases, 9 bases remained unmatched. CDR3 length: 15 residues. Germline V CDR1 and CDR2: SGDLS, YYNGEE. The DNA for the CDR3 is TGTGCCAGCAGCGAGCGGACAGGCCGGGGAGAGACCCAGTACTTC. The encoded protein is CASSERTGRGETQYF.

J is TRBJ2-7 and V is TRBV5-4; TRBD2 might be the D (5 bases). V lost 0 bases and J 3 bases, leaving 13 bases between the germline ends. Germline V gene sequence: CDR1 SGHNT, CDR2 YYREEE (reference sequence). The CDR3 has 15 amino acids. CDR3 coding DNA: TGTGCCAGCAGCTTGGGGACGGGGTTATACTACGAGCAGTACTTC. This translates into CASSLGTGLYYEQYF.

V usage is TRBV5-4 and J usage is TRBJ2-7; 8 bases agree with TRBD2. The germline V gene encodes CDR1 SGHNT and CDR2 YYREEE (reference sequence). The CDR3 is made up of 17 amino acids. J was trimmed by 0 bases and V by 0 bases; bases with no gene match: 8. CDR3: CASSLVSAGGHSYEQYF. CDR3 nucleotides: TGTGCCAGCAGCTTGGTATCGGCGGGGGGCCACTCCTACGAGCAGTACTTC.

This chain links TRBV5-4 with TRBJ2-7, with 11 positions matching TRBD2. The germline CDR1 and CDR2 sequences are SGHNT and YYREEE (reference sequence). Trimming removed 4 bases from V and 0 bases from J; junction bases left unmatched: 3. CDR3 length: 15 amino acids. DNA of the CDR3: TGTGCCAGCAGCGCGACTAGCGGGGTCTCCTACGAGCAGTACTTC. Protein product: CASSATSGVSYEQYF.

The genes are TRBV19 and TRBJ2-7; 8 nucleotides agree with TRBD1. Germline V lookup: CDR1 LNHDA, CDR2 SQIVND (reference sequence). The CDR3 extends over 13 amino acids. V lost 0 bases and J lost 11; bases outside the gene matches: 6. The CDR3, as DNA: TGTGCCAGTAGTATAGATATCCCGGGACAGGAGTACTTC. Protein sequence: CASSIDIPGQEYF.

DNA of the CDR3: TGTGCCAGCAGCGTAGGGACTAGCGGGAGGGACCTTGCCTACGAGCAGTACTTC. Encoded protein: CASSVGTSGRDLAYEQYF. V gene TRBV9 combines with J gene TRBJ2-7; the match to TRBD2 covers 15 bases. V dropped 0 bases and J dropped 2; count of bases not matched to a gene: 6. Germline loops: CDR1 SGDLS, CDR2 YYNGEE. CDR3 length: 18 residues.

The chain recombines TRBV28 with TRBJ1-5; tentative D call: TRBD1 (5 bases). The germline CDR1 and CDR2 sequences are MDHEN and SYDVKM. V was clipped by 3 bases and J by 2 bases, with 11 bases between them. The CDR3 contains 15 residues. The CDR3 DNA sequence: TGTGCCAGCAGTTTTCGGGGGTCCGGCAATCAGCCCCAGCATTTT. This translates into CASSFRGSGNQPQHF.

The chain employs TRBV5-1 and TRBJ2-1; D not certain. Germline V gene lookup returns CDR1 SGHRS and CDR2 YFSETQ. The CDR3 contains 15 residues. V shed 4 bases and J shed 4 bases, with 15 bases lying between them. This chain's CDR3 is CASSVGTPTYNEQFF. The CDR3 DNA is TGCGCCAGCAGCGTCGGAACTCCGACTTACAATGAGCAGTTCTTC.

This chain links TRBV27 with TRBJ2-5; the match to TRBD1 covers 7 bases. Germline V lookup: CDR1 MNHEY, CDR2 SMNVEV (reference sequence). The V and J ends lost 8 bases and 5 bases, in that order; junction bases with no gene match: 11. CDR3 length: 14 residues. In DNA, the CDR3 is TGTGCCAGCGCAACAACCGGGACAGCGGAGACCCAGTACTTC. This codes for CASATTGTAETQYF.

This clone was recorded only once. This sequence joins TRBV19 and TRBJ2-7; 13 positions agree with TRBD2. The CDR3 runs to 13 residues. Germline CDR1 LNHDA, CDR2 SQIVND (reference sequence). Trimming at V came to 6 bases and at J to 7 bases, leaving 3 bases not matched to a gene. The CDR3 DNA reads TGTGCCAGTAGACTAGCGGGAGGGAAAGAGCAGTACTTC. Translating gives CASRLAGGKEQYF.

The genes are TRBV27 and TRBJ2-1, with 11 bases aligning to TRBD2. The germline gives CDR1 MNHEY, CDR2 SMNVEV (reference sequence). The CDR3 has 15 amino acids. V lost 7 bases, J lost 6 bases, and 8 bases stayed unmatched. The CDR3 sequence: CASISGTSGTNEQFF. The CDR3 bases are TGTGCCAGCATCTCCGGGACTAGCGGTACCAATGAGCAGTTCTTC.

The chain uses TRBV4-1 and TRBJ2-7, with D unresolved. Germline assignment: CDR1 MGHRA and CDR2 YSYEKL. The CDR3 consists of 14 residues. Trimming took off 3 bases at V and 2 bases at J, with 11 bases between the two ends. This CDR3 reads CASSHPGRAYEQYF. CDR3 sequence (DNA): TGCGCCAGCAGCCATCCGGGTAGAGCCTACGAGCAGTACTTC.

The chain uses TRBV19 and TRBJ1-5, with no clear D. The CDR3 extends over 15 amino acids. The V and J ends lost 3 bases and 2 bases respectively, with 11 bases between them. Germline CDR1 is LNHDA and CDR2 is SQIVND (reference sequence). The CDR3 is CASSMGGSGNQPQHF. The DNA for the CDR3 is TGTGCCAGTAGTATGGGAGGGTCGGGCAATCAGCCCCAGCATTTT.

This sequence joins TRBV4-1 and TRBJ2-1; 9 nucleotides line up with TRBD1. The germline CDR1 and CDR2 sequences are MGHRA and YSYEKL. J gave up 8 bases and V 3 bases, and 11 bases lay outside the gene matches. The CDR3 has 16 amino acids. The CDR3 coding sequence is TGCGCCAGCAGCCACGCCGGGACAGGGAAAATCCATGAGCAGTTCTTC. This encodes CASSHAGTGKIHEQFF.

The chain couples TRBV10-3 to TRBJ2-2, with 9 bases identical to TRBD1. This CDR3 contains 17 residues. The trim removed 1 base at V and 5 bases at J, leaving 8 bases unmatched. Per germline, CDR1 ENHRY and CDR2 SYGVKD. The CDR3: CAISELPGQGGTGELFF. The CDR3 DNA sequence: TGTGCCATCAGTGAGTTACCGGGACAGGGAGGGACCGGGGAGCTGTTTTTT.

The V gene is TRBV20-1, the J gene TRBJ1-1; no reliable D call. The germline CDR1 and CDR2 sequences are DFQATT and SNEGSKA (reference sequence). This CDR3 contains 11 residues. Trimming stripped 6 bases from V and 6 bases from J, with 11 bases between. The CDR3 bases are TGCAGTGCCGCGCTTAGCGCTGAAGCTTTCTTT. Residues: CSAALSAEAFF.

The V and J genes are TRBV2 and TRBJ2-7, with TRBD1 identical over 10 bases. Germline CDR1 and CDR2: SNHLY and FYNNEI. This CDR3 is 15 amino acids long. V dropped 3 bases and J dropped 4; count of bases not matched to a gene: 6. DNA of the CDR3: TGTGCCAGCAGTGAGGAGGGACAGGGGTCTTACGAGCAGTACTTC. It encodes CASSEEGQGSYEQYF. The variable domain in full, with the rest retrieved from reference TRBV2 and TRBJ2-7, is EPEVTQTPSHQVTQMGQEVILRCVPISNHLYFYWYRQILGQKVEFLVSFYNNEISEKSEIFDDQFSVERPDGSNFTLKIRSTKLEDSAMYFCASSEEGQGSYEQYFGPGTRLTVT.

The genes are TRBV7-8 and TRBJ2-7, with D possibly matching TRBD1 (6 bases). Trimming removed 5 bases from V and 3 bases from J, with 11 bases in between. The V gene's germline CDR1 is SGHVS and CDR2 FQNEAQ. CDR3 length: 13 amino acids. The CDR3 reads CASSTGNIYEQYF. Written as DNA, the CDR3 is TGTGCCAGCAGCACAGGGAACATCTACGAGCAGTACTTC.

The gene calls are TRBV5-4 and TRBJ1-2; 7 nucleotides align to TRBD1. With V trimmed by 4 bases and J by 0 bases, 3 bases remained unmatched. The CDR3 is made up of 14 amino acids. The V gene's germline CDR1 is SGHNT and CDR2 YYREEE (reference sequence). The CDR3 spells CASSTGTANYGYTF. CDR3 nucleotide sequence: TGTGCCAGCAGCACTGGGACAGCTAACTATGGCTACACCTTC.

V and J are TRBV2 and TRBJ2-7; TRBD1 matches 11 bases. This CDR3 contains 15 residues. From germline, CDR1 is SNHLY and CDR2 FYNNEI. The J segment lost 4 bases and the V segment lost 5 bases, leaving 7 bases of the junction unmatched. CDR3 residues: CASSKVGQGAYEQYF. The CDR3 DNA follows: TGTGCCAGCAGTAAGGTAGGACAGGGGGCTTACGAGCAGTACTTC. Using reference TRBV2 and TRBJ2-7 for the parts outside the CDR3, the full variable domain is EPEVTQTPSHQVTQMGQEVILRCVPISNHLYFYWYRQILGQKVEFLVSFYNNEISEKSEIFDDQFSVERPDGSNFTLKIRSTKLEDSAMYFCASSKVGQGAYEQYFGPGTRLTVT.

The chain carries TRBV27 and TRBJ2-6, with TRBD1 identical over 8 bases. CDR3 length: 16 residues. Trimming took 4 bases from V and 4 from J; bases not matched to a gene: 6. Germline-derived CDR1 and CDR2 are MNHEY and SMNVEV (reference sequence). In DNA, the CDR3 is TGTGCCAGCAGTTCGCAGGGGGCGCGGGGGGCCAACGTCCTGACTTTC. It specifies CASSSQGARGANVLTF.

The V call is TRBV25-1, the J call TRBJ1-5; tentatively, D is TRBD1 (5 bases). Trimming took off 7 bases at V and 6 bases at J, with 13 bases between the two ends. The CDR3 has 13 amino acids. Germline lookup yields CDR1 MGHDK and CDR2 SYGVNS. The CDR3 protein is CASTLGHGQPQHF. The CDR3 nucleotides read TGTGCCAGCACCCTAGGACATGGTCAGCCCCAGCATTTT.

The genes are TRBV19 and TRBJ1-2; the match to TRBD1 covers 7 bases. Looked up from germline, CDR1 is LNHDA and CDR2 is SQIVND (reference sequence). Trimming at V came to 3 bases and at J to 11 bases, leaving 6 bases not matched to a gene. This CDR3 region has 12 residues. CDR3 sequence (DNA): TGTGCCAGTAGTATTGTACAGGGGATATACACCTTC. Its translation is CASSIVQGIYTF.

V usage is TRBV21-1 and J usage is TRBJ1-5; the D call of TRBD1 is as the table states it, not checked on the DNA. TRBV21-1 corresponds to a pseudogene. The CDR3 contains 16 residues. CDR3 loop: CASSIDSTGTKQPQHF. DNA of the CDR3: TGTGCCAGCAGCATCGACTCGACAGGGACCAAGCAGCCCCAGCATTTT.